Listed below are T cell receptor beta chains from one sample, sequenced in a study of T-cell reconstitution after alpha-beta-depleted transplantation in children. TCRdb re-analysed the PCR reads in MiXCR, keeping a single row per CDR3 protein. The sample consists of some 450,000 distinct CDR3 sequences, 43% of them appearing once. The sample here was PBMCs, taken before TCRalphabeta/CD19-depleted stem cell transplant. The receptors come from a girl aged 2-10 years with aplastic anemia, due to receive a stem cell transplant. The CDR3 runs from the conserved cysteine through the conserved F or W. A D gene is named only where the DNA matches it firmly. Clone size, where shown, is once, few, many, or a class for clones that have expanded.

len,d_gene,abundance,v_gene,CDR3aa
15,-,many,TRBV5-1,CASSGTVSSTDTQYF
12,-,few,TRBV29-1,CSVAGPDEKLFF
14,TRBD2,-,TRBV25-1,CASTTGGYGYEQYF
21,TRBD1,-,TRBV11-2,CASSRWPPVLEHRGRPYDQYF
15,-,-,TRBV7-2,CASSLLVAHPREQFF
15,TRBD2,-,TRBV10-3,CAISDTGGPGDEQFF
14,-,-,TRBV10-3,CAISARDTSYEQYF
13,-,few,TRBV27,CASSNWGTDTQYF
14,-,once,TRBV20-1,CSARGSTGWNEQFF
13,-,few,TRBV6-1,CASRRPQAMWEYF
15,TRBD1,few,TRBV5-5,CASSLVSTGVYEQYF
15,TRBD2,few,TRBV6-1,CASSRGGEGRSEQYF
14,-,few,TRBV19,CASSTRGGNTEAFF
12,-,few,TRBV20-1,CSAGLPEGAQYF
14,-,-,TRBV5-1,CASWDTANTGELFF
13,TRBD1,-,TRBV15,CATSRDRGNEQFF
12,-,few,TRBV7-2,CASRRSTDTQYF
13,-,-,TRBV20-1,CSASPGSSLTQYF
16,-,-,TRBV5-1,CASSLEGTGTGSPLHF
14,-,-,TRBV4-2,CASSQAGTNEKLFF
20,TRBD2,many,TRBV9,CASSVSLREGLEYSYNEQFF
15,-,-,TRBV20-1,CSARDINRPNYGYTF
12,-,-,TRBV20-1,CSGGGSSVEQYF
15,-,-,TRBV20-1,CSASLGHRDTGELFF
16,TRBD2,-,TRBV25-1,CASSEYGLASPGAQYF
12,-,-,TRBV28,CASWARAGGDTF
13,-,-,TRBV7-2,CASSSPDLYEQYF
14,-,few,TRBV7-9,CASSLVGFSYEQYF
19,TRBD2,few,TRBV12-3/TRBV12-4,CASCFGSGRAVDRLETQYF
17,TRBD1,-,TRBV29-1,CSVEDPQDRVEEETQYF